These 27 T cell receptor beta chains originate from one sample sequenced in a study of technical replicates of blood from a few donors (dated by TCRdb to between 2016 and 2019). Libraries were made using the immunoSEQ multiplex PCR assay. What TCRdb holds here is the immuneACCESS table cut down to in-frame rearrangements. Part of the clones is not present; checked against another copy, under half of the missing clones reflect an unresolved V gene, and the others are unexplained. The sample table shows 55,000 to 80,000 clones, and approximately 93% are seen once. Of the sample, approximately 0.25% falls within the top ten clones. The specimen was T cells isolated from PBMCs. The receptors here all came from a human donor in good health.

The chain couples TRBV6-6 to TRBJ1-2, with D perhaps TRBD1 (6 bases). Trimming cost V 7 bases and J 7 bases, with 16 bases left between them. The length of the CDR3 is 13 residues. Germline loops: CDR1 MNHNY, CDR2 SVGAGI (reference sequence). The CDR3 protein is CASNEQGVGGYTF. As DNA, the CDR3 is TGTGCCAGCAACGAACAGGGAGTCGGTGGCTACACCTTC.

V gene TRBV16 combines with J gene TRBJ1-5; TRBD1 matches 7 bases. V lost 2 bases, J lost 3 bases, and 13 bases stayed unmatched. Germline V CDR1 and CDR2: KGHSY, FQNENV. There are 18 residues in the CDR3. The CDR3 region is CASSQPSVGTEANQPQHF. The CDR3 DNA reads TGTGCCAGCAGCCAACCTTCTGTTGGGACAGAAGCCAATCAGCCCCAGCATTTT. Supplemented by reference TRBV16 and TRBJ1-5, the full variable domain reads GEEVAQTPKHLVRGEGQKAKLYCAPIKGHSYVFWYQQVLKNEFKFLISFQNENVFDETGMPKERFSAKCLPNSPCSLEIQATKLEDSAVYFCASSQPSVGTEANQPQHFGDGTRLSIL.

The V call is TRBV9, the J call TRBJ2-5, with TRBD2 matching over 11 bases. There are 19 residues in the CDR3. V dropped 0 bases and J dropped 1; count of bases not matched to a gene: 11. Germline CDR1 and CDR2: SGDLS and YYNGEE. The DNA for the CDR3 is TGTGCCAGCAGCGTAGGGTCGAGGGGTAGCGGGGGGGGCCAAGAGACCCAGTACTTC. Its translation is CASSVGSRGSGGGQETQYF. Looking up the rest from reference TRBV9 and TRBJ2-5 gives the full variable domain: DSGVTQTPKHLITATGQRVTLRCSPRSGDLSVYWYQQSLDQGLQFLIQYYNGEERAKGNILERFSAQQFPDLHSELNLSSLELGDSALYFCASSVGSRGSGGGQETQYFGPGTRLLVL.

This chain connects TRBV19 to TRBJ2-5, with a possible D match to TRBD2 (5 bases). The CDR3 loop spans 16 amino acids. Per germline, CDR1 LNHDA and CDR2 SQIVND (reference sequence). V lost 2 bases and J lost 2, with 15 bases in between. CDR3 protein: CASSIISLSGQETQYF. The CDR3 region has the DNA TGTGCCAGTAGTATAATCTCGCTGAGCGGTCAAGAGACCCAGTACTTC.

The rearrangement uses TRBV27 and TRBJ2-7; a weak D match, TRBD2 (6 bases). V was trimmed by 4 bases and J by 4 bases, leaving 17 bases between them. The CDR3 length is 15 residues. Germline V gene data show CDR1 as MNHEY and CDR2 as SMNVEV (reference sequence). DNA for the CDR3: TGTGCCAGCAGTTACCTTGGCGGGAAGGGTTACGAGCAGTACTTC. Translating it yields CASSYLGGKGYEQYF.

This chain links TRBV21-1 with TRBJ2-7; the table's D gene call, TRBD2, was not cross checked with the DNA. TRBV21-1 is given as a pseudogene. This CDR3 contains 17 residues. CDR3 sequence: CASTLRLRETASYEQYF. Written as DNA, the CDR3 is TGTGCCAGCACCCTCCGACTTCGGGAAACCGCCTCCTACGAGCAGTACTTC.

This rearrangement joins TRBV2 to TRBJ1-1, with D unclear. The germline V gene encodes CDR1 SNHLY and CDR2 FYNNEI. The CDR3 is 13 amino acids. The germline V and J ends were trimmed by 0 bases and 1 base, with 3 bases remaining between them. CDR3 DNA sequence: TGTGCCAGCAGTGAAGCTAGGAACACTGAAGCTTTCTTT. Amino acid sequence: CASSEARNTEAFF.

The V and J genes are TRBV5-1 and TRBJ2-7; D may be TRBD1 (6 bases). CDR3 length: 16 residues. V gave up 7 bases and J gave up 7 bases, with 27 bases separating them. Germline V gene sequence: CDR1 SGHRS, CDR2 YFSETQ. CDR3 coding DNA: TGCGCCAGCTCTCCCCACACCGGCACAGGGAAGGATGAGCAGTACTTC. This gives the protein CASSPHTGTGKDEQYF.

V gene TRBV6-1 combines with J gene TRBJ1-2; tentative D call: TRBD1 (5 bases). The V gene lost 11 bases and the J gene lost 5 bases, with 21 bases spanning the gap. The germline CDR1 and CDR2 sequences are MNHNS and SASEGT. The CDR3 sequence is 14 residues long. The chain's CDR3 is CAANSDRRGYGYTF. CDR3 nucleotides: TGTGCCGCAAACTCTGACAGAAGGGGATATGGCTACACCTTC.

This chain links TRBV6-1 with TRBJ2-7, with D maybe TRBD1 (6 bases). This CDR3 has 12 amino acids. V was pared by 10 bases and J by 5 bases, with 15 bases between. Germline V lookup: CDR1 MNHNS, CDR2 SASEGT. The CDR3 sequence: CAILTGKDEQYF. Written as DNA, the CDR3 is TGTGCCATACTTACAGGGAAAGACGAGCAGTACTTC.

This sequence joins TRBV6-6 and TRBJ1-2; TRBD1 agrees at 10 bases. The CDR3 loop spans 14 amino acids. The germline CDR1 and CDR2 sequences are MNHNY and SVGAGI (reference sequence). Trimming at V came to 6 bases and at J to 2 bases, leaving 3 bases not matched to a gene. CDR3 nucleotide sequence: TGTGCCAGCAGCGGGGACAGGGGAAACTATGGCTACACCTTC. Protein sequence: CASSGDRGNYGYTF.

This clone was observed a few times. The chain's CDR3 is CASRRGTGNSPLHF. Here the CDR3 DNA reads TGCGCCAGCAGACGTGGGACAGGGAATTCACCCCTCCACTTT. J is TRBJ1-6 and V is TRBV5-1, with 9 nucleotides matching TRBD1. This CDR3 spans 14 amino acids. Germline CDR1 and CDR2: SGHRS and YFSETQ. J lost 7 bases, V lost 5 bases, and 4 bases had no gene match.

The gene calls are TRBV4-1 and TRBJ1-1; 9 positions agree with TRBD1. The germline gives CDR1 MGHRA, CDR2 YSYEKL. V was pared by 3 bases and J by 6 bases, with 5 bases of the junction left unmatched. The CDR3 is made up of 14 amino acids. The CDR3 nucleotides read TGCGCCAGCAGCCAGGGGACAGGGACCGCTGAAGCTTTCTTT. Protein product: CASSQGTGTAEAFF.

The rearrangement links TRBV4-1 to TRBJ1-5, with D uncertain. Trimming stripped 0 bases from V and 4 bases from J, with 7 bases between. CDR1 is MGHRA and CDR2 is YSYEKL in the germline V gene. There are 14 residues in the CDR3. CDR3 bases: TGCGCCAGCAGCCAAGAGAACAGAAATCAGCCCCAGCATTTT. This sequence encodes CASSQENRNQPQHF.

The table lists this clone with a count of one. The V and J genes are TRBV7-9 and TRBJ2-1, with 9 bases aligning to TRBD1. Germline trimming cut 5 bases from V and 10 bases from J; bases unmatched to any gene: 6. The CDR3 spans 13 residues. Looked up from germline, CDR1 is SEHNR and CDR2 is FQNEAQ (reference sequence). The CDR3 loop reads CASSGQGLGEQFF. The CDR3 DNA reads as TGTGCCAGCAGCGGACAGGGGTTAGGAGAGCAGTTCTTC.

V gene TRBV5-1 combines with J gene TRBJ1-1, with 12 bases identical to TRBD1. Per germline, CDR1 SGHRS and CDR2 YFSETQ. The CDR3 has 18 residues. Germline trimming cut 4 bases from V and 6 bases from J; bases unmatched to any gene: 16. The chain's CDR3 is CASSEWRDRGRGVAEAFF. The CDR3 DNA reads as TGCGCCAGCAGCGAATGGAGGGACAGGGGGCGCGGTGTGGCTGAAGCTTTCTTT.

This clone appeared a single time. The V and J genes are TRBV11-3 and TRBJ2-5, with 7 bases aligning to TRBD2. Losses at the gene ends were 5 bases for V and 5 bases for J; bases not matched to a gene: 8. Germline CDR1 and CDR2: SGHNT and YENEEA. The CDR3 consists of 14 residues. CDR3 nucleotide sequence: TGTGCCAGCAGCGCCGGGGAGGGCCTGGAGACCCAGTACTTC. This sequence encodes CASSAGEGLETQYF. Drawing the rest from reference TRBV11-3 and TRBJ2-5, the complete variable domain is EAGVVQSPRYKIIEKKQPVAFWCNPISGHNTLYWYLQNLGQGPELLIRYENEEAVDDSQLPKDRFSAERLKGVDSTLKIQPAELGDSAVYLCASSAGEGLETQYFGPGTRLLVL.

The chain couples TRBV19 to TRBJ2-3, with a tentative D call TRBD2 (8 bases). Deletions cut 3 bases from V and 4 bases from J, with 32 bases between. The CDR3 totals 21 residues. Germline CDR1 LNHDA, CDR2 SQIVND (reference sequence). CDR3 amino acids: CASSIWTGLGPGGFTADTQYF. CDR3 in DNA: TGTGCCAGTAGTATTTGGACAGGCCTGGGGCCGGGAGGGTTTACCGCAGATACGCAGTATTTT. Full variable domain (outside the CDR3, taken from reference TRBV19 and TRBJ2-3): DGGITQSPKYLFRKEGQNVTLSCEQNLNHDAMYWYRQDPGQGLRLIYYSQIVNDFQKGDIAEGYSVSREKKESFPLTVTSAQKNPTAFYLCASSIWTGLGPGGFTADTQYFGPGTRLTVL.

The CDR3 protein is CSASWYSEQYF. As DNA, the CDR3 is TGCAGTGCTAGTTGGTACAGCGAGCAGTACTTC. This chain joins TRBV20-1 and TRBJ2-7; D remains ambiguous. Germline CDR1 is DFQATT and CDR2 is SNEGSKA (reference sequence). The germline V and J ends were trimmed by 3 bases and 6 bases, with 9 bases remaining between them. The CDR3 loop spans 11 amino acids.

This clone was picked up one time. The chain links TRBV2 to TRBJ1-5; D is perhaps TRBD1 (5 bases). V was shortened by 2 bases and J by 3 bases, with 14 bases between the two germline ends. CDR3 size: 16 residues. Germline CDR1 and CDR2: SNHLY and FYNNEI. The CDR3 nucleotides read TGTGCCAGCAGTGAATGGCCAGGGCCTAACAATCAGCCCCAGCATTTT. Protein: CASSEWPGPNNQPQHF.

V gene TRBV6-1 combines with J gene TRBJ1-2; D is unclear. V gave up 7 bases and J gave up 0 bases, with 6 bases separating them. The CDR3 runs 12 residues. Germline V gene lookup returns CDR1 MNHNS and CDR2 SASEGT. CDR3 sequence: CASNTANYGYTF. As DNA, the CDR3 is TGTGCCAGCAACACAGCTAACTATGGCTACACCTTC.

This chain's CDR3 is CASSQWGLAGDSYNEQFF. CDR3 coding DNA: TGCGCCAGCAGCCAGTGGGGACTAGCGGGAGATTCCTACAATGAGCAGTTCTTC. This chain connects TRBV4-1 to TRBJ2-1; 14 nucleotides match TRBD2. CDR1 and CDR2 (germline): MGHRA, YSYEKL. The V gene end was trimmed by 3 bases and the J gene end by 1 base; junction bases not matched to a gene: 5. The CDR3 is made up of 18 amino acids.

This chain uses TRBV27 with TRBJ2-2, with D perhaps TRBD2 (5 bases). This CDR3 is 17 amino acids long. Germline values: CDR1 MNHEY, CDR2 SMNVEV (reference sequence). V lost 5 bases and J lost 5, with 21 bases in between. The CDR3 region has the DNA TGTGCCAGCAGTCCCACCCCTCGAGGACTTCCGACCGGGGAGCTGTTTTTT. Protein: CASSPTPRGLPTGELFF.

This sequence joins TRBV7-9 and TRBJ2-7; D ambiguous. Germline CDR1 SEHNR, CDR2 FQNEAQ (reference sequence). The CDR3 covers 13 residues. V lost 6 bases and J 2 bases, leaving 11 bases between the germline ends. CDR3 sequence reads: CASSPPGPYEQYF. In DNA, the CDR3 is TGTGCCAGCAGTCCGCCTGGCCCCTACGAGCAGTACTTC.

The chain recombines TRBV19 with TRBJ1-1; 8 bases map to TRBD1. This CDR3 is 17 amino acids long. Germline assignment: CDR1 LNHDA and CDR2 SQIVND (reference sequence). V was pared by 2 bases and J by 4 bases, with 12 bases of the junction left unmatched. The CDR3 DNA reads TGTGCCAGTAGTATATCCCGGGACAGGCCCTTCCCCACTGAAGCTTTCTTT. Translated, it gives CASSISRDRPFPTEAFF. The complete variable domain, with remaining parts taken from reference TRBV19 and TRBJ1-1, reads DGGITQSPKYLFRKEGQNVTLSCEQNLNHDAMYWYRQDPGQGLRLIYYSQIVNDFQKGDIAEGYSVSREKKESFPLTVTSAQKNPTAFYLCASSISRDRPFPTEAFFGQGTRLTVV.

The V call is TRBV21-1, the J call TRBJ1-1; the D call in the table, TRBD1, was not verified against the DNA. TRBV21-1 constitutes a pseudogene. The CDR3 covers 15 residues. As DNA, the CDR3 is TGTGCCAGCAGCCCGGGACAGGGATCCTACACTGAAGCTTTCTTT. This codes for CASSPGQGSYTEAFF.

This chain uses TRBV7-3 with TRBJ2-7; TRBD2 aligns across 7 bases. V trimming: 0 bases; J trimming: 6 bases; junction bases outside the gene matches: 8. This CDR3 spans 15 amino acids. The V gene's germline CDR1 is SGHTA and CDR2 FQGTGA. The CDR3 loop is CASSLTSSGAGEQYF. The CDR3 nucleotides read TGTGCCAGCAGCTTAACGAGCAGCGGGGCGGGCGAGCAGTACTTC. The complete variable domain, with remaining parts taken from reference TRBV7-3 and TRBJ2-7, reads GAGVSQTPSNKVTEKGKYVELRCDPISGHTALYWYRQSLGQGPEFLIYFQGTGAADDSGLPNDRFFAVRPEGSVSTLKIQRTERGDSAVYLCASSLTSSGAGEQYFGPGTRLTVT.